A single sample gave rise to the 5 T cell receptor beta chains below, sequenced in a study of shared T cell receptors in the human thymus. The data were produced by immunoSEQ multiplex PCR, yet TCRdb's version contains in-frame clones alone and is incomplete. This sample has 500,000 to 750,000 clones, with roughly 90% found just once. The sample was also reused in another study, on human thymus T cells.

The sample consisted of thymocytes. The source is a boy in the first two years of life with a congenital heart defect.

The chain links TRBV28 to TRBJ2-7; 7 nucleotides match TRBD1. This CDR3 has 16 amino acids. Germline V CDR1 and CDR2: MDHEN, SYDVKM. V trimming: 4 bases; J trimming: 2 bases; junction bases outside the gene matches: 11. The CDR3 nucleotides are TGTGCCAGCAGTTACGGATCACAGGGGATGGCCTACGAGCAGTACTTC. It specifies CASSYGSQGMAYEQYF.

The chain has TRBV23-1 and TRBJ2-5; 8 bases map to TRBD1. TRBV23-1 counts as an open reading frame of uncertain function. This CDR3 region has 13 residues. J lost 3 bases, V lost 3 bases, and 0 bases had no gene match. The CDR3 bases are TGCGCCAGCAGTCAGACAGGGGAAGAGACCCAGTACTTC. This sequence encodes CASSQTGEETQYF.

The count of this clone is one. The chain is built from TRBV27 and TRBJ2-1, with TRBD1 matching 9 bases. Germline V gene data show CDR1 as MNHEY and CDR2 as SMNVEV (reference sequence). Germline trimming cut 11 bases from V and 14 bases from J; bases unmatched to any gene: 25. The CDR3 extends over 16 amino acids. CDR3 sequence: CAPGGTGLQKWTRKFF. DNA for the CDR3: TGTGCCCCGGGCGGGACAGGGCTCCAAAAATGGACTAGGAAGTTCTTC.

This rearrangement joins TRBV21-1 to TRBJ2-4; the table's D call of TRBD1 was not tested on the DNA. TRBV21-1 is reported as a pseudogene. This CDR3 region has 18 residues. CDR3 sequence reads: CASSKKGARDRVKNIQYF. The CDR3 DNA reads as TGTGCCAGCAGCAAAAAGGGGGCCCGGGACAGGGTCAAAAACATTCAGTACTTC.

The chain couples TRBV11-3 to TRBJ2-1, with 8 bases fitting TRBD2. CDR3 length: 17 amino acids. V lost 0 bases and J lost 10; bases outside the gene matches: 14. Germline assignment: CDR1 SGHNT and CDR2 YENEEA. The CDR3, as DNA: TGTGCCAGCAGCTTAGATGAAGGGCGGGAGGCTAGGGGGGAGCAGTTCTTC. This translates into CASSLDEGREARGEQFF.